These T cell receptor beta chains were read from a single sample in a study of shared clonotypes between healthy human individuals. Produced via immunoSEQ multiplex PCR; TCRdb's table is partial and in-frame only. The data contain some 1.4 million clones, roughly 97% of them seen just once; the ten biggest clones take up approximately 1.2%. The sequenced material came from naive CD4+ T cells sorted from blood. These receptors were collected from a man aged 25 to 45 in good health. Both conserved end residues are part of each CDR3.

>TRBV18|TRBJ2-1
CASSPLTLASGGLGNEQFF
>TRBV4-1|TRBJ2-4
CASSQDGNLAKNIQYF
>TRBV6-5|TRBJ1-4
CATQGGTTNEKLFF
>TRBV9|TRBJ1-1
CASSVVNTEAFF
>TRBV5-4|TRBJ1-1
CASSLEEGAGTEAFF
>TRBV28|TRBJ2-1
CASSDVGYNEQFF
>TRBV29-1|TRBJ1-3
CSVSSSSGNTIYF
>TRBV28|TRBJ2-7
CASSPSRVPYEQYF
>TRBV5-1|TRBJ2-1
CASSPDLRLNRPYNEQFF
>TRBV14|TRBJ1-1
CASSQTGRGNTEAFF
>TRBV28|TRBJ1-2
CASSPTTIRGNYGYTF
>TRBV4-3|TRBJ1-2
CASSQDPGGPYGYTF
>TRBV7-8|TRBJ2-7
CASSLSDRSYEQYF
>TRBV5-4|TRBJ2-7
CASSLISGPYEQYF
>TRBV11-2|TRBJ1-2
CASSLVATNYTF
>TRBV27|TRBJ2-7
CASTNYGGSEQYF
>TRBV10-3|TRBJ2-7
CAIGDRGQEQYF
>TRBV5-5|TRBJ1-2
CASSLPGNGYGYTF
>TRBV7-6|TRBJ2-1
CASSLTPTQNEQFF
>TRBV25-1|TRBJ1-5
CASSEGGARQPQHF
>TRBV5-1|TRBJ1-2
CASSLDDSNYGYTF
>TRBV5-6|TRBJ2-6
CASSFVGTARPSGANVLTF
>TRBV6-1|TRBJ1-1
CASSVGSVSTEAFF
>TRBV7-2|TRBJ1-5
CASSLVQTGVSNQPQHF
>TRBV5-1|TRBJ2-3
CASSITGLSTDTQYF
>TRBV11-2|TRBJ2-1
CASSFNGENEQFF
>TRBV29-1|TRBJ2-1
CSVDGGSPSWEQFF
>TRBV29-1|TRBJ1-2
CSVEENGYTF
>TRBV7-2|TRBJ2-7
CASSLRGAQSYEQYF
>TRBV14|TRBJ1-4
CASSRDRHEKLFF
>TRBV9|TRBJ2-3
CASGGGTDTQYF
>TRBV25-1|TRBJ1-4
CASTRAKDPSGEKLFF
>TRBV4-3|TRBJ2-2
CASSQRTGTDTGELFF
>TRBV28|TRBJ2-7
CASSRDGVSREQYF
>TRBV4-2|TRBJ1-2
CASSQAQDYYGYTF
>TRBV7-9|TRBJ1-5
CATRGGGRNQPQHF
>TRBV5-5|TRBJ2-4
CASSRSSERLNIQYF
>TRBV28|TRBJ1-1
CASSYDRPEAFF
>TRBV20-1|TRBJ2-1
CSARGLEQFF
>TRBV5-1|TRBJ2-5
CASSLHYRGETQYF
>TRBV5-1|TRBJ1-4
CASSLPGGGAELFF
>TRBV11-3|TRBJ2-1
CASSKGQTKQFF
>TRBV7-8|TRBJ2-1
CASRLRDVSSYNEQFF
>TRBV7-8|TRBJ2-7
CASSPNRDTLGEQYF
>TRBV19|TRBJ2-2
CASSLTGQDTGELFF
>TRBV2|TRBJ2-1
CASSDERLIRNEQFF
>TRBV5-4|TRBJ2-7
CASRGDSWFSYEQYF
>TRBV6-1|TRBJ2-1
CASSDQQGAPIYNEQFF
>TRBV18|TRBJ2-7
CASSPTSGSSVTYEQYF
>TRBV11-3|TRBJ2-7
CARNQRGAPYEQYF
>TRBV29-1|TRBJ2-1
CSVDGTSGGVMEFF
>TRBV5-4|TRBJ2-7
CASSAGQGRIEQYF
>TRBV19|TRBJ2-1
CASSLGTGWTSEQFF
>TRBV7-2|TRBJ1-1
CASSLSGANTEAFF
>TRBV28|TRBJ1-5
CASSPPGQGIQPQHF